The T cell receptor beta chain under discussion was sequenced for a study of cytomegalovirus exposure and HLA in healthy donors. General study results and limits: V- and J-gene trimming in TCR beta was tied to a missense DCLRE1C variant by an analysis performed later.

On this clone: Antigen: not known.

CDR1 and CDR2 from the germline V gene are SGHRS and YFSETQ. The CDR3 contains 12 residues. With 0 bases removed from V and 8 bases from J, the gap between germline ends came to 8 bases. Use of 60 Vbeta and 13 Jbeta primers characterized the PCR. This table comes from immunoSEQ multiplex PCR, and its TCRdb copy is limited to in-frame clones, with some not included. The profile shows approximately 160,000 clones, around 68% of them singletons. The source is a man aged 45 to 65 in good health and CMV-seronegative. This rearrangement joins TRBV5-1 to TRBJ1-2, with unresolved D. Sequencing input: PBMCs. The CDR3 is CASSLGGTGYTF. As DNA, the CDR3 is TGCGCCAGCAGCTTGGGAGGTACCGGCTACACCTTC.